The clone carrying this T cell receptor beta chain was detected only a few times. What it binds is unknown. Assay: immunoSEQ multiplex PCR; the TCRdb copy retains only in-frame clones and omits some. The table includes 30,000 to 35,000 clones, just under 75% detected once. With 10 days of culture completed, CD4+ T cells were isolated. Subjects were given two BNT162b2 or mRNA-1273 vaccine doses. Previously uninfected by SARS-CoV-2, the vaccine recipients also showed negative nucleocapsid antibodies. At days 3 and 7, half of the medium was exchanged for IL-2 medium. The sample comes from a study of vaccination effects on CD4 cells after COVID-19. As for the study in general: Following the second dose by a median of 72 days, the post-vaccine samples were obtained. A density of about 2 million PBMC per well was used; these cells were cultured with approximately 10 IU/ml IL-2 and roughly 10 ug/ml peptides.

Sequenced material: CD4+ T cells from PBMCs cultured without peptide, taken after COVID-19 vaccination. The receptor was derived from a human donor who received a COVID-19 vaccine.

The CDR3 DNA follows: TGCGCCAGCAGCTTGGGAAACCAGGGGGAGCTGTTTTTT. Protein product: CASSLGNQGELFF. The chain uses TRBV5-1 and TRBJ2-2, with D uncertain. The germline gives CDR1 SGHRS, CDR2 YFSETQ. This CDR3 is built from 13 residues. V was clipped by 0 bases and J by 8 bases, with 8 bases between them. The full variable domain, in which reference TRBV5-1 and TRBJ2-2 provide the parts outside the CDR3, is KAGVTQTPRYLIKTRGQQVTLSCSPISGHRSVSWYQQTPGQGLQFLFEYFSETQRNKGNFPGRFSGRQFSNSRSEMNVSTLELGDSALYLCASSLGNQGELFFGEGSRLTVL.